This record looks at one T cell receptor (beta chain) sequence and its context. Its target is not known. The observed sequence ends 3 residues before the CDR3 terminus, with the missing tail filled in from the germline J gene. Libraries were prepared by immunoSEQ multiplex PCR; TCRdb keeps only in-frame clonotypes and omits some of them. Singletons are absent from the sample, which has about 14,000 clones. The ends lost 4 bases at V and 3 bases at J; junction bases unmatched: 6. The CDR3 runs to 14 residues. Germline V lookup: CDR1 SGHRS, CDR2 YFSETQ. This entry comes from a study of T cell clonality in common variable immunodeficiency. Regarding the study as a whole: Compared with healthy controls, CVID subjects showed increased TCRbeta clonality, mostly in about a third. The cause of increased CVID clonality remains unclear without subpopulation sequencing. Reportedly, TCR beta sequences from common variable immunodeficiency showed fewer deletions and N-nucleotide insertions. Compared with controls, CVID subjects had fewer shared TCRbeta clones.

This clonotype originated in a human donor with common variable immunodeficiency. The chain combines TRBV5-1 with TRBJ2-7, with 8 positions matching TRBD1. The sample taken for sequencing was peripheral blood mononuclear cells. The sequenced part of the CDR3 DNA is TGCGCCAGCAGCCCGTGGACAGGGAACTACGAG. Translation: CASSPWTGNYE. In full, the CDR3 reads CASSPWTGNYEQYF.